This entry lists 15 T cell receptor beta chains sequenced from one sample in a study of cytomegalovirus exposure and HLA in healthy donors. Both 60 Vbeta primers and 13 Jbeta primers went into the PCR. Method: immunoSEQ multiplex PCR; TCRdb's copy keeps in-frame clones and lacks some. The sample holds 200,000 to 250,000 clones, 82% seen once. Sequencing was carried out using PBMCs. These receptors were collected from a middle-aged woman in good health and CMV-seropositive.

On this clone itself: A junction end diverges from the germline sequence, so it may reflect a read error. The chain combines TRBV7-9 with TRBJ2-7; 9 bases are a match to TRBD2. From germline, CDR1 is SEHNR and CDR2 FQNEAQ (reference sequence). This CDR3 spans 13 amino acids. In nucleotides, the CDR3 is TGTTCCAGCAGACCTAGCGGGATCTACGAGCAGTACTTC. Encoded protein: CSSRPSGIYEQYF.

V and J are TRBV10-3 and TRBJ2-1; 7 nucleotides agree with TRBD2. Germline V gives CDR1 ENHRY, CDR2 SYGVKD. V shed 3 bases, J shed 5 bases, and the junction held 13 bases outside the gene matches. This CDR3 has 17 amino acids. The CDR3 reads CAISDVGLGNPNNEQFF. CDR3 in DNA: TGTGCCATCAGTGATGTCGGACTAGGGAACCCAAACAATGAGCAGTTCTTC.

V gene TRBV6-1 combines with J gene TRBJ2-5; 7 bases are a match to TRBD1. The J call is uncertain, as TRBJ2-7 better fits the DNA end. The CDR3 is 14 amino acids. Germline V gives CDR1 MNHNS, CDR2 SASEGT. The CDR3 spells CASSEAGGSYEQYF. The CDR3 nucleotides are TGTGCCAGCAGTGAGGCAGGGGGCTCCTACGAGCAGTACTTC.

The V call is TRBV10-3, the J call TRBJ2-1; D is possibly TRBD1 (6 bases). V dropped 10 bases and J dropped 0 bases, with 16 bases sitting between them. Germline CDR1 reads ENHRY; CDR2 reads SYGVKD. The CDR3 contains 15 residues. The CDR3 is CATYPGDTSYNEQFF. The CDR3 nucleotides read TGTGCCACCTATCCCGGGGACACCTCCTACAATGAGCAGTTCTTC.

J is TRBJ2-3 and V is TRBV7-8, with 10 bases lining up with TRBD2. CDR3 length equals 16 residues. J lost 1 base, V lost 6 bases, and 7 bases had no gene match. The germline CDR1 and CDR2 sequences are SGHVS and FQNEAQ. The CDR3 sequence: CASRLIAGGGTDTQYF. The CDR3 DNA reads as TGTGCCAGCAGACTCATAGCGGGGGGTGGCACAGATACGCAGTATTTT.

V is TRBV2 and J is TRBJ1-2; TRBD1 matches at 11 bases. The CDR3 loop spans 15 amino acids. J was trimmed by 5 bases and V by 3 bases; bases with no gene match: 5. Germline lookup yields CDR1 SNHLY and CDR2 FYNNEI. CDR3 coding DNA: TGTGCCAGCAGTGAGAAAGGGACAGGGGGGTATGGCTACACCTTC. As protein: CASSEKGTGGYGYTF.

CDR3 sequence reads: CASSLGGGGALNEQFF. CDR3 DNA sequence: TGCGCCAGCAGCCTGGGGGGCGGGGGGGCCCTAAATGAGCAGTTCTTC. V gene TRBV4-3 combines with J gene TRBJ2-1, with TRBD2 identical over 9 bases. Germline trimming cut 4 bases from V and 7 bases from J; bases unmatched to any gene: 11. The length of the CDR3 is 16 residues. CDR1 and CDR2 from the germline V gene are LGHNA and YSLEER.

The rearrangement links TRBV7-8 to TRBJ2-2, with D hard to call. Germline lookup yields CDR1 SGHVS and CDR2 FQNEAQ. This CDR3 has 14 residues. V lost 1 base to trimming and J lost 6 bases, with 9 bases between them. This chain's CDR3 is CASSLGTASGELFF. CDR3 sequence (DNA): TGTGCCAGCAGCTTAGGAACAGCCTCCGGGGAGCTGTTTTTT.

CDR3 bases: TGTGCCAGCAGCTCTGAGCCCGGCACAGATACGCAGTATTTT. Translation: CASSSEPGTDTQYF. V usage is TRBV7-2 and J usage is TRBJ2-3; D unclear. The CDR3 is 14 residues long. V was cut by 4 bases and J by 1 base, with 9 bases left in between. Germline V gene data show CDR1 as SGHTA and CDR2 as FQGNSA.

The rearrangement links TRBV5-1 to TRBJ2-5; 9 bases agree with TRBD1. V was pared by 2 bases and J by 2 bases, with 7 bases of the junction left unmatched. Per germline, CDR1 SGHRS and CDR2 YFSETQ. There are 16 residues in the CDR3. CDR3 sequence reads: CASSFLTGTGQETQYF. The DNA for the CDR3 is TGCGCCAGCAGCTTCTTGACCGGGACAGGGCAAGAGACCCAGTACTTC.

DNA for the CDR3: TGTGCCAGCAGTTTCTCTGGACTAGCGGGAGTTTTCTACGAGCAGTACTTC. It translates to CASSFSGLAGVFYEQYF. The V gene is TRBV27, the J gene TRBJ2-7; 13 nucleotides match TRBD2. Germline assignment: CDR1 MNHEY and CDR2 SMNVEV (reference sequence). CDR3 length equals 17 residues. V was clipped by 3 bases and J by 3 bases; unmatched bases: 8.

This chain links TRBV29-1 with TRBJ2-7, with D perhaps matching TRBD2 (5 bases). The CDR3 has 12 residues. CDR1 SQVTM and CDR2 ANQGSEA come from the germline V gene. Trimming removed 8 bases from V and 1 base from J, with 12 bases in between. The CDR3 loop is CSTRTASYEQYF. DNA of the CDR3: TGCAGCACCCGGACTGCTTCCTACGAGCAGTACTTC.

This chain uses TRBV5-6 with TRBJ2-1, with TRBD2 matching over 16 bases. The CDR3 is 17 amino acids. Looked up from germline, CDR1 is SGHDT and CDR2 is YYEEEE. With V trimmed by 3 bases and J by 7 bases, 7 bases remained unmatched. For the CDR3, the DNA is TGTGCCAGCAGCTCGGGACTAGCGGGAGGGCCTAGGAATGAGCAGTTCTTC. This encodes CASSSGLAGGPRNEQFF.

The chain employs TRBV4-3 and TRBJ2-5, with 10 positions matching TRBD2. The DNA end lines up better with TRBJ2-7; the J call may be wrong. In germline, CDR1 is LGHNA, CDR2 YSLEER. CDR3 length: 15 residues. The chain's CDR3 is CASSQLLAGHYEQYF. The CDR3 DNA is TGCGCCAGCAGCCAACTACTAGCGGGACACTACGAGCAGTACTTC.

The chain is built from TRBV6-4 and TRBJ2-5, with 11 positions matching TRBD1. Near its end, the DNA agrees better with TRBJ2-7, so the J call may be wrong. Germline lookup yields CDR1 MRHNA and CDR2 SNTAGT. This CDR3 spans 14 amino acids. This CDR3 is CASSEGTGGYEQYF. CDR3 in DNA: TGTGCCAGCAGTGAGGGGACAGGGGGCTACGAGCAGTACTTC.